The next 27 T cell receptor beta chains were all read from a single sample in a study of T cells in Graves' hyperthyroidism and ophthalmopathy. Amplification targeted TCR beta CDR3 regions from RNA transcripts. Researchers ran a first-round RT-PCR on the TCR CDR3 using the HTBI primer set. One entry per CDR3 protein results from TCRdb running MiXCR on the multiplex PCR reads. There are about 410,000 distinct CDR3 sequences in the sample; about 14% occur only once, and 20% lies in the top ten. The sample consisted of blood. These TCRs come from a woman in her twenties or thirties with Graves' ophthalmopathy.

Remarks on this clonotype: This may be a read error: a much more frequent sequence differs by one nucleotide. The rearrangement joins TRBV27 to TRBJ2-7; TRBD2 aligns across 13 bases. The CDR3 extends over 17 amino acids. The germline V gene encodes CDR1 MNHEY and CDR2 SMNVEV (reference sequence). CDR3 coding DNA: TGTGCCAGCAGTTCTGAAAATGGGACTAGCGGGGCCTACGTGCAGTACTTC. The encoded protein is CASSSENGTSGAYVQYF.

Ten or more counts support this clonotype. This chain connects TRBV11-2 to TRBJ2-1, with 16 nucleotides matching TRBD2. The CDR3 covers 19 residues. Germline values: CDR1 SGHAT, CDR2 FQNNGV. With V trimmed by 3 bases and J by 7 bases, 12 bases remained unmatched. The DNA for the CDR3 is TGTGCCAGCAGCTTCGTCCCGGGACTAGCGGGGGGGCCCGTGAATGAGCAGTTCTTC. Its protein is CASSFVPGLAGGPVNEQFF.

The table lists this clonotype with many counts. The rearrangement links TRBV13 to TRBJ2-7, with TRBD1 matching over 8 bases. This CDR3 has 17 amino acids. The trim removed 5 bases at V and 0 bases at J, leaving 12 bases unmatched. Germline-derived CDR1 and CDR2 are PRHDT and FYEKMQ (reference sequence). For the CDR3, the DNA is TGTGCCAGCAGCCCCAATTGGGGGGACAGGAGCTCCTACGAGCAGTACTTC. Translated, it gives CASSPNWGDRSSYEQYF.

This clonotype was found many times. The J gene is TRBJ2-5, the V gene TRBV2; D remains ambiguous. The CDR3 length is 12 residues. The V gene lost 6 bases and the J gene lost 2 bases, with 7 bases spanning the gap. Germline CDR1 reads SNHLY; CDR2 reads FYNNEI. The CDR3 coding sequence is TGTGCCAGCAGCATGATTCAAGAGACCCAGTACTTC. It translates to CASSMIQETQYF. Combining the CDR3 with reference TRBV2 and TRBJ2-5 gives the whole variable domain EPEVTQTPSHQVTQMGQEVILRCVPISNHLYFYWYRQILGQKVEFLVSFYNNEISEKSEIFDDQFSVERPDGSNFTLKIRSTKLEDSAMYFCASSMIQETQYFGPGTRLLVL.

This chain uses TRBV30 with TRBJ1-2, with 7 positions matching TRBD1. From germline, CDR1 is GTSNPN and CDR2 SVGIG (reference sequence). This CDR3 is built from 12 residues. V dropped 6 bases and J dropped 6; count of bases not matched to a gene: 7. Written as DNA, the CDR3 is TGTGCCTGTCAACAGGGGACACATGGCTACACCTTC. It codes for CACQQGTHGYTF.

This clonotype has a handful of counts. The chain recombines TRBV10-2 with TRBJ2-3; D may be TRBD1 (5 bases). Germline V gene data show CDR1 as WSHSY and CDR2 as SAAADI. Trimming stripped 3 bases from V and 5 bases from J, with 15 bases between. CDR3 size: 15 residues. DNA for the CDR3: TGCGCCAGCAGTGACCCGAAGGCAGGGATAGATACGCAGTATTTT. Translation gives CASSDPKAGIDTQYF.

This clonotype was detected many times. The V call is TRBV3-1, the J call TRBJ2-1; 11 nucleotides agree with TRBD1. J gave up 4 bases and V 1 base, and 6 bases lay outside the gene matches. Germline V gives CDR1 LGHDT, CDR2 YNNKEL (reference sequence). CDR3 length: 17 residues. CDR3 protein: CASSQVGGQGAYNEQFF. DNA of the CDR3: TGTGCCAGCAGCCAAGTGGGCGGACAGGGGGCTTACAATGAGCAGTTCTTC.

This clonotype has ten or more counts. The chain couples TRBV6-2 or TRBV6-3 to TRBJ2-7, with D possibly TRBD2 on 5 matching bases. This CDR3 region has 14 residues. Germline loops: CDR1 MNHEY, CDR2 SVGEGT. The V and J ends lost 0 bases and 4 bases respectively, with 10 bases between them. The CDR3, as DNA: TGTGCCAGCAGTTACTCGCTAGAGGGATACGAGCAGTACTTC. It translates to CASSYSLEGYEQYF.

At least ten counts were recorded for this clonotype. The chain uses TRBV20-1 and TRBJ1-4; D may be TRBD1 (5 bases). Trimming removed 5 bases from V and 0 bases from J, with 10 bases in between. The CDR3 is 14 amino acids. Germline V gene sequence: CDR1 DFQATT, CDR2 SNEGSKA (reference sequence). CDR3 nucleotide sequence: TGCAGTGCTCCGTCAGGGACAACTAATGAAAAACTGTTTTTT. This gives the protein CSAPSGTTNEKLFF.

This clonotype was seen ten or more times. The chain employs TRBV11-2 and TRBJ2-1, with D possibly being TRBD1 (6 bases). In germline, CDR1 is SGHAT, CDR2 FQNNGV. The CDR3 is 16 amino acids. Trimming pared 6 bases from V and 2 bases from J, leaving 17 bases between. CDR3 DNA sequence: TGTGCCAGCAGTCGAGTTTACAGGGTCCCCTACAATGAGCAGTTCTTC. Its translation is CASSRVYRVPYNEQFF.

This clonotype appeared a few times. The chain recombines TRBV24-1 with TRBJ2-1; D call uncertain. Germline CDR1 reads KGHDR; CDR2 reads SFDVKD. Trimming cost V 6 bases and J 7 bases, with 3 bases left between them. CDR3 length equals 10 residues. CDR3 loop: CATSHNEQFF. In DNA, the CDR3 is TGTGCCACCAGTCATAATGAGCAGTTCTTC.

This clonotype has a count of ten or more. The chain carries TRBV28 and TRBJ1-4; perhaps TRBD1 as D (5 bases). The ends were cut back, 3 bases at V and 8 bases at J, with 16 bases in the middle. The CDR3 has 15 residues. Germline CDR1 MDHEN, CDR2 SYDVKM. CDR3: CASSFYTGRDEKLFF. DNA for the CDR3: TGTGCCAGCAGTTTCTACACGGGGAGGGACGAAAAACTGTTTTTT. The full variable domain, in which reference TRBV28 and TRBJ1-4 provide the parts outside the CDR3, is DVKVTQSSRYLVKRTGEKVFLECVQDMDHENMFWYRQDPGLGLRLIYFSYDVKMKEKGDIPEGYSVSREKKERFSLILESASTNQTSMYLCASSFYTGRDEKLFFGSGTQLSVL.

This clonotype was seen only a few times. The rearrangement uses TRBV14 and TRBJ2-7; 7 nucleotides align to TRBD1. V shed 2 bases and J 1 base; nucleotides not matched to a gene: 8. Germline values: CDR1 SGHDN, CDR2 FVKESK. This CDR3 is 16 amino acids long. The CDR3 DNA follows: TGTGCCAGCAGCCAACGTAAGGACAGGTGGTCCTACGAGCAGTACTTC. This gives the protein CASSQRKDRWSYEQYF. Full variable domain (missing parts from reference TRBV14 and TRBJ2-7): EAGVTQFPSHSVIEKGQTVTLRCDPISGHDNLYWYRRVMGKEIKFLLHFVKESKQDESGMPNNRFLAERTGGTYSTLKVQPAELEDSGVYFCASSQRKDRWSYEQYFGPGTRLTVT.

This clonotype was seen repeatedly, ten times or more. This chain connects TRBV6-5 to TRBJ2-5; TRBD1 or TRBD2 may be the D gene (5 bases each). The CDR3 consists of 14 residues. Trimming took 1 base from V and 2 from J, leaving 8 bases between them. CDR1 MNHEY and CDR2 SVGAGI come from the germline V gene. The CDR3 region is CASSYLGRQETQYF. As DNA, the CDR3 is TGTGCCAGCAGTTACTTGGGACGACAAGAGACCCAGTACTTC.

In DNA, the CDR3 is TGTGCCAGCGGAATGGGGGGGGGGCGCAATGAGCAGTTCTTC. This translates into CASGMGGGRNEQFF. V usage is TRBV4-2 and J usage is TRBJ2-1; tentatively, D is TRBD2 (7 bases). This CDR3 comprises 14 residues. CDR1 is LGHNA, CDR2 YNFKEQ, per germline. Trimming stripped 8 bases from V and 6 bases from J, with 17 bases between.

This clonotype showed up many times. The CDR3 loop reads CSARTLQGDTQYF. In DNA, the CDR3 is TGCAGTGCTAGGACCCTACAAGGAGATACGCAGTATTTT. The chain combines TRBV20-1 with TRBJ2-3, with D unresolved. CDR1 and CDR2 from the germline V gene are DFQATT and SNEGSKA (reference sequence). The V end lost 3 bases, the J end lost 5 bases, and 12 bases lay between the germline ends. This CDR3 spans 13 amino acids.

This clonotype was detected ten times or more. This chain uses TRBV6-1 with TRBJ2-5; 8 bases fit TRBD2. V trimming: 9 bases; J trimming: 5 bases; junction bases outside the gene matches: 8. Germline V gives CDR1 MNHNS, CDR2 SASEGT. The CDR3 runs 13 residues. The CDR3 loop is CASSWTSLETQYF. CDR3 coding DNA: TGTGCCAGTTCGTGGACTAGCTTGGAGACCCAGTACTTC.

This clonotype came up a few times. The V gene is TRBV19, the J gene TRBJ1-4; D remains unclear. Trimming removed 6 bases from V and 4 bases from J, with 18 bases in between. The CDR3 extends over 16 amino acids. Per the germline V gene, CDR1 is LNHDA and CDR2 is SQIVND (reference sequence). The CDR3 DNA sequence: TGTGCCAGTAGACTACACCCAAGGAGGGATAATGAAAAACTGTTTTTT. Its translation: CASRLHPRRDNEKLFF.

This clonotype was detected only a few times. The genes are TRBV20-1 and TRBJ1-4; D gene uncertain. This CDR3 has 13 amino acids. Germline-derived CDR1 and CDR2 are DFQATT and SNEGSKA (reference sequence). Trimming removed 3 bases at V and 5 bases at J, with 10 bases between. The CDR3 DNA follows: TGCAGTGCTAGGAGCAGGTTAAATGAAAAACTGTTTTTT. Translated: CSARSRLNEKLFF.

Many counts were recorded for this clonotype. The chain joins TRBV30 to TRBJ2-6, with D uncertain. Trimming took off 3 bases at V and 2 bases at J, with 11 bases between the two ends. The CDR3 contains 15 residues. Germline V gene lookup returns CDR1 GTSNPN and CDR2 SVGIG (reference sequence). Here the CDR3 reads CAWRGMGTGANVLTF. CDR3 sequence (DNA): TGTGCCTGGAGGGGAATGGGGACTGGGGCCAACGTCCTGACTTTC.

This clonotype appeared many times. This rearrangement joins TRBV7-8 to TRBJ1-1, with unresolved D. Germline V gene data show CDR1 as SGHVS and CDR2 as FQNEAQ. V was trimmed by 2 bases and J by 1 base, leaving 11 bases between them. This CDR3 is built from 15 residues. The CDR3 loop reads CASSLRQLQNTEAFF. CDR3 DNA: TGTGCCAGCAGCTTAAGGCAGCTTCAGAACACTGAAGCTTTCTTT.

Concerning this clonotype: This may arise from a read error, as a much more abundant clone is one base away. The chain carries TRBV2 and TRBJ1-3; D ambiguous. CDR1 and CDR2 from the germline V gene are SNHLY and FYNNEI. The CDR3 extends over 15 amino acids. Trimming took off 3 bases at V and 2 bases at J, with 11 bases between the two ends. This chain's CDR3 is CASSDHPRAGNTIYF. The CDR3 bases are TGTGCCAGCAGTGACCATCCCAGAGCTGGAAACACCATATATTTT.

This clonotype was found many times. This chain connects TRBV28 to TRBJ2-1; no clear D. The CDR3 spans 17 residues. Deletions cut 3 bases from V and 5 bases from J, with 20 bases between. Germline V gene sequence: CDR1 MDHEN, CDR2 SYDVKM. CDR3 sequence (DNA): TGTGCCAGCAGTTTGCCCCCCTCCTTTGACCGCAACAATGAGCAGTTCTTC. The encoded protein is CASSLPPSFDRNNEQFF.

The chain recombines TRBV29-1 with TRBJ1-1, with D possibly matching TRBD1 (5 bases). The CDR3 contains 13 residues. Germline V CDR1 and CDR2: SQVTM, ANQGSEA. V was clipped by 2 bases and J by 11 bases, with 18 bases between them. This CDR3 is CSVEYGQGGRAFF. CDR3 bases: TGCAGCGTTGAATATGGGCAGGGCGGTCGGGCTTTCTTT. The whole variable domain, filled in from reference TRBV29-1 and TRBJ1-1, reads SAVISQKPSRDICQRGTSLTIQCQVDSQVTMMFWYRQQPGQSLTLIATANQGSEATYESGFVIDKFPISRPNLTFSTLTVSNMSPEDSSIYLCSVEYGQGGRAFFGQGTRLTVV.

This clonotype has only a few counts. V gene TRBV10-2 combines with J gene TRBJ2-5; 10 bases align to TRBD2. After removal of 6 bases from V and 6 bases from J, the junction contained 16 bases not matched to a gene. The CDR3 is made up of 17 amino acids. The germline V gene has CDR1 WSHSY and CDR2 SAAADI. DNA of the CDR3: TGCGCCAGCAGAGAACGCTGGGTGGCTAGCGGGGGTCAGACCCAGTACTTC. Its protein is CASRERWVASGGQTQYF.

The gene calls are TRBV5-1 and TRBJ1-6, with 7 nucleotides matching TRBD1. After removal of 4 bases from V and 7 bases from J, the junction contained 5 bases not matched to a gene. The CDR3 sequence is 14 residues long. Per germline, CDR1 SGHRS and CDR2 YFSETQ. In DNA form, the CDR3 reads TGCGCCAGCAGCCGCGGACAGGAGAATTCACCCCTCCACTTT. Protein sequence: CASSRGQENSPLHF.

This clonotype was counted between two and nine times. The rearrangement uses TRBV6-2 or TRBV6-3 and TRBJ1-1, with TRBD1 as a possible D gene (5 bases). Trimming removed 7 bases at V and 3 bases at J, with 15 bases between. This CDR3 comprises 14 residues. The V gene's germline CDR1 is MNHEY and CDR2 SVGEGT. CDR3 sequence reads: CASTLQAGDTEAFF. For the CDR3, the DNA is TGTGCCAGCACCCTACAGGCTGGGGACACTGAAGCTTTCTTT.